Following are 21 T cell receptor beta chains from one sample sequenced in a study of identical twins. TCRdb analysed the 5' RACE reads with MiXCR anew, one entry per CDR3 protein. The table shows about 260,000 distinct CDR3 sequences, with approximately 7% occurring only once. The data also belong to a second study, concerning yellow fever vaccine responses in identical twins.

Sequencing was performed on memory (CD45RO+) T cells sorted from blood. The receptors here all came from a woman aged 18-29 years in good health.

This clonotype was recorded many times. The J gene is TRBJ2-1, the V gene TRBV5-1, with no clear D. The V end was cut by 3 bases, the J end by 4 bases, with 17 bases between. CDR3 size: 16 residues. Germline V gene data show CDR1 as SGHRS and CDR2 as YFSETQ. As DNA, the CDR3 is TGCGCCAGCAGCTCTGGCGGACCCCCAGAATACAATGAGCAGTTCTTC. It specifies CASSSGGPPEYNEQFF.

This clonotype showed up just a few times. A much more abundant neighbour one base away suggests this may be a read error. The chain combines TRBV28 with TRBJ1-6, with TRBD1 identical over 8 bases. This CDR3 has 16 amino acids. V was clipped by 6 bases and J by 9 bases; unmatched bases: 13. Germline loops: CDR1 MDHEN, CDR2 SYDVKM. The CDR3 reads CASRDAFQGAISPLHF. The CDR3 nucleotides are TGTGCCAGCAGGGACGCGTTTCAGGGGGCAATTTCACCCCTCCACTTT. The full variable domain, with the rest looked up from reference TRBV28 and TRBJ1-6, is DVKVTQSSRYLVKRTGEKVFLECVQDMDHENMFWYRQDPGLGLRLIYFSYDVKMKEKGDIPEGYSVSREKKERFSLILESASTNQTSMYLCASRDAFQGAISPLHFGNGTRLTVT.

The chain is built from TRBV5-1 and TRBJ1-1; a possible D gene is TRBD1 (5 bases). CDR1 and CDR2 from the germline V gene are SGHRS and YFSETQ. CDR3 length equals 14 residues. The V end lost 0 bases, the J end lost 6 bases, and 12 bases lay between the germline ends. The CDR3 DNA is TGCGCCAGCAGCTTGGAGGGGAGCAGACCTGAAGCTTTCTTT. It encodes CASSLEGSRPEAFF.

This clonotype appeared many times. The CDR3 loop is CASSDLGTSGHSYEQYF. In DNA, the CDR3 is TGTGCCAGCAGTGATCTGGGGACTAGCGGACATTCCTACGAGCAGTACTTC. The chain joins TRBV6-2 or TRBV6-3 to TRBJ2-7, with TRBD2 matching over 11 bases. The V and J ends lost 5 bases and 1 base, in that order; junction bases with no gene match: 10. The germline V gene has CDR1 MNHEY and CDR2 SVGEGT. CDR3 size: 17 residues.

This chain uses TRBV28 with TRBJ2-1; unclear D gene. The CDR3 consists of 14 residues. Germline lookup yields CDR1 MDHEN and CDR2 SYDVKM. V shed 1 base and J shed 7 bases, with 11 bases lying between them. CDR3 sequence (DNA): TGTGCCAGCAGTTTATCGGCCAGTTTTAATGAGCAGTTCTTC. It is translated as CASSLSASFNEQFF.

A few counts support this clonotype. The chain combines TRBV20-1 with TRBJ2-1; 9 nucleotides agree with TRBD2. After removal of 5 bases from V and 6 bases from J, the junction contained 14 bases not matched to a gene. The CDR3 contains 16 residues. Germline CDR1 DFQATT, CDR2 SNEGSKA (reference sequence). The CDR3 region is CSAQNPGGGVSNEQFF. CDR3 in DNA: TGCAGTGCTCAAAACCCTGGCGGGGGGGTCTCCAATGAGCAGTTCTTC.

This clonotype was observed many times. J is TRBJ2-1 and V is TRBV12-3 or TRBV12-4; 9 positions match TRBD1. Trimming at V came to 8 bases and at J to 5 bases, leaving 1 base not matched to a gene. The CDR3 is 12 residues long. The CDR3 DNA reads TGTGCCAGCCGGACAGGGGACAATGAGCAGTTCTTC. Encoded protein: CASRTGDNEQFF.

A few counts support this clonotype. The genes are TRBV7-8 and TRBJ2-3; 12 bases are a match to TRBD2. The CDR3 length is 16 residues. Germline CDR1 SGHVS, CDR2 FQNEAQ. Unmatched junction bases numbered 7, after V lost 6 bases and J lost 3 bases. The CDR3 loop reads CASRATSGSTTDTQYF. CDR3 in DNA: TGTGCCAGCAGGGCGACTAGCGGGAGTACGACAGATACGCAGTATTTT.

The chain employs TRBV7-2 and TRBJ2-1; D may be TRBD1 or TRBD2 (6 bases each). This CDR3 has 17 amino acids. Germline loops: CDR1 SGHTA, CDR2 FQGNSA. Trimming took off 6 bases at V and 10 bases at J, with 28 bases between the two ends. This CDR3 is CASRGTSGLPKWKEQFF. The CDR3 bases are TGTGCCAGCAGAGGGACATCGGGACTCCCTAAGTGGAAGGAGCAGTTCTTC.

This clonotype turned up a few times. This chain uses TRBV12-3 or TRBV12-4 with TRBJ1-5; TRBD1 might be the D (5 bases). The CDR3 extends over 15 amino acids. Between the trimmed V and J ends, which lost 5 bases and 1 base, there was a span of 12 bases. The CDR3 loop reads CASSPGTLSNQPQHF. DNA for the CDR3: TGTGCCAGCAGTCCCGGGACTCTGAGCAATCAGCCCCAGCATTTT.

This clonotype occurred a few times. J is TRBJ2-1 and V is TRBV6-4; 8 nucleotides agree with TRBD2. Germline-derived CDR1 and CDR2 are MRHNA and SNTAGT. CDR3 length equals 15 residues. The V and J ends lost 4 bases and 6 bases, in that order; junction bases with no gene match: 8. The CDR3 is CASSVTGGPINEQFF. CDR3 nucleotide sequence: TGTGCCAGCAGTGTAACGGGAGGGCCGATCAATGAGCAGTTCTTC.

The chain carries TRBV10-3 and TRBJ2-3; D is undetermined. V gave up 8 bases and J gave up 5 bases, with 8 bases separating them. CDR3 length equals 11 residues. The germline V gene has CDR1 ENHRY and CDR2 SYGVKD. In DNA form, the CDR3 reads TGTGCCATCCGGTCGAAAGATACGCAGTATTTT. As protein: CAIRSKDTQYF.

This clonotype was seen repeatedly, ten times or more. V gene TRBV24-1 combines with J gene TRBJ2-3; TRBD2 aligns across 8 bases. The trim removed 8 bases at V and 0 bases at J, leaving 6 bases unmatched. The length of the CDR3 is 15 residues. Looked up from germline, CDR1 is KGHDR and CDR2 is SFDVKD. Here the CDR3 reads CATTTGGASTDTQYF. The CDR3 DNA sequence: TGTGCCACCACCACGGGGGGGGCTAGCACAGATACGCAGTATTTT.

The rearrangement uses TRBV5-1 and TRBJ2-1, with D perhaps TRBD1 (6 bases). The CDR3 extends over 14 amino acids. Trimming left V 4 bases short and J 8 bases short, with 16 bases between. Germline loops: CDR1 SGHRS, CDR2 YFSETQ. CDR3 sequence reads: CASSPDSLWYEQFF. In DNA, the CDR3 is TGCGCCAGCAGCCCGGACAGTTTATGGTATGAGCAGTTCTTC.

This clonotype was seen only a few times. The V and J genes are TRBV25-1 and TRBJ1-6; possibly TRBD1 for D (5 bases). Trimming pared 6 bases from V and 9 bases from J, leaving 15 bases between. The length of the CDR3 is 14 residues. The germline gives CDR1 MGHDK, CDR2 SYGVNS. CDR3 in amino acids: CASRQATLFSPLHF. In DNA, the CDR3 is TGTGCCAGCAGACAGGCGACTCTATTTTCACCCCTCCACTTT.

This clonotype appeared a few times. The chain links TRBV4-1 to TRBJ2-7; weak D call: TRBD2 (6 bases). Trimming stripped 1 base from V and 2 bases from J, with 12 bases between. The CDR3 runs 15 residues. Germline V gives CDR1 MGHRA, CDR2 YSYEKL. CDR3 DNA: TGCGCCAGCAGCCAAGGGTTAGCGGACACCTACGAGCAGTACTTC. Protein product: CASSQGLADTYEQYF.

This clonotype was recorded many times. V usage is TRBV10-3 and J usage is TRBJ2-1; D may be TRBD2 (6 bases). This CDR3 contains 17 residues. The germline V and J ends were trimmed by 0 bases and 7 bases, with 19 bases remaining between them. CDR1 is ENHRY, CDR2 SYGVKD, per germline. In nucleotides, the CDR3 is TGTGCCATCAGTGAGTCCCACATTTTAATAAGCGGGAATGAGCAGTTCTTC. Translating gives CAISESHILISGNEQFF.

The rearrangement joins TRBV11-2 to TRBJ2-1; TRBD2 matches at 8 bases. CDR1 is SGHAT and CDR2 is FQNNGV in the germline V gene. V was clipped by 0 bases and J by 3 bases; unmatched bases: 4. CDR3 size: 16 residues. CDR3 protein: CASSLDQSGGYNEQFF. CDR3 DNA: TGTGCCAGCAGCTTAGATCAAAGCGGGGGCTACAATGAGCAGTTCTTC.

CDR3 sequence reads: CASSYSPRGGVYGYTF. The CDR3, as DNA: TGTGCCAGCAGTTACTCCCCTCGAGGAGGGGTCTATGGCTACACCTTC. V is TRBV6-5 and J is TRBJ1-2; a weak D match, TRBD1 (5 bases). The CDR3 consists of 16 residues. With 0 bases removed from V and 4 bases from J, the gap between germline ends came to 15 bases. CDR1 and CDR2 from the germline V gene are MNHEY and SVGAGI.

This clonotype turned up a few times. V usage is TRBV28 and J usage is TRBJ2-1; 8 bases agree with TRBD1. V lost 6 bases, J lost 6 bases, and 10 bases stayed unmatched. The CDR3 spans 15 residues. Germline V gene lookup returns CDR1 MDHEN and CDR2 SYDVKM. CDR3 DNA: TGTGCCAGCAGGAGAGACAGGGGAAGGAGCAATGAGCAGTTCTTC. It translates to CASRRDRGRSNEQFF.

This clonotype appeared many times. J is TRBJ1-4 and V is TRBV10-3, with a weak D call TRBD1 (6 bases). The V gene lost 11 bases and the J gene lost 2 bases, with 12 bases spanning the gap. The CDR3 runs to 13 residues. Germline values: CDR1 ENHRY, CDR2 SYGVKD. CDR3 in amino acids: CASQGLTNEKLFF. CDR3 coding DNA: TGTGCCTCACAGGGATTGACTAATGAAAAACTGTTTTTT.